Given below is one T cell receptor beta chain in context. Its antigen remains unidentified. The whole isolated RNA underwent reverse transcription, so sequencing captured expressed TCRB transcripts. Generated by immunoSEQ multiplex PCR, the TCRdb table keeps only in-frame clones and is missing some. The table includes about 660,000 clones, more than 12% detected once. This CDR3 has 15 residues. V was cut by 3 bases and J by 7 bases, with 17 bases left in between. Germline assignment: CDR1 SGHRS and CDR2 YFSETQ. These data come from a study of beta chain features in type 1 diabetes. Notes on the study in general: Among patients with Type 1 diabetes, TCRB CDR3s were moderately but significantly shorter in every one of the four CD4+ subsets.

The sample comprised naive CD4+ T cells from blood. The chain combines TRBV5-1 with TRBJ2-1, with D maybe TRBD2 (5 bases). The source is a man younger than 30 with type 1 diabetes. CDR3 sequence: CASSSTLASWNEQFF. The CDR3 DNA follows: TGCGCCAGCAGCTCGACCCTAGCCTCGTGGAATGAGCAGTTCTTC.